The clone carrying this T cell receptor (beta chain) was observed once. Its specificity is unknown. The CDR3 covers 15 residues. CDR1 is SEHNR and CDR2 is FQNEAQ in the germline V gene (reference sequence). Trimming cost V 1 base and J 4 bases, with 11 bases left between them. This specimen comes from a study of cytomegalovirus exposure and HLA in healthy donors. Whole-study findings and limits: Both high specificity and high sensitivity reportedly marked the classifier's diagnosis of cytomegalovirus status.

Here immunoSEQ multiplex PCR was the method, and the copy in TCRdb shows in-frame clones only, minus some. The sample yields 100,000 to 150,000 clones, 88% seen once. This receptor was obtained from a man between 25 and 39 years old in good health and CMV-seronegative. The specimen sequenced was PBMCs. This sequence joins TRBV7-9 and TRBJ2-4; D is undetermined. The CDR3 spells CASSLVGGSKNIQYF. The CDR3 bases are TGTGCCAGCAGCTTAGTAGGCGGCAGTAAAAACATTCAGTACTTC.